This T cell receptor (beta chain) derives from a study of cytomegalovirus exposure and HLA in healthy donors. PCR employed 60 Vbeta and 13 Jbeta primers. Profiling relied on immunoSEQ multiplex PCR, and the TCRdb table lists in-frame clones only, not all of them. The repertoire consists of around 120,000 clones, with 65% to 85% occurring once and the leading ten covering roughly 1.1%. A note on this clone: As yet, its antigen is unknown.

General study results and limits: Relative to the roughly 640-donor mean, N-insertions were reportedly fewer in an Asian-associated ancestry cluster in a later analysis. Solely CMV serostatus was available to characterize immune exposure. The authors enumerated 150 to 200 TCR beta chains as linked to cytomegalovirus. A highly shared variant cluster was judged a likely technical artifact.

The sequence was obtained from a boy between 10 and 17 years old in good health and CMV-seronegative. Material: PBMCs.

The CDR3 loop is CTSSHPTDRSYEQYF. The CDR3, as DNA: TGCACCAGCAGCCATCCAACCGACAGGTCCTACGAGCAGTACTTC. This chain uses TRBV1 with TRBJ2-5; TRBD1, the D gene given by the table, was not confirmed from the DNA. TRBJ2-7 matches the DNA end more closely, so the J call is doubtful. TRBV1 is recorded as a pseudogene. The CDR3 extends over 15 amino acids.